This paragraph reports one T cell receptor (beta chain). Trimming cost V 5 bases and J 9 bases, with 17 bases left between them. Germline-derived CDR1 and CDR2 are MDHEN and SYDVKM. The CDR3 has 14 residues. Some clones are missing from TCRdb's copy, which holds only in-frame ones; the method was immunoSEQ multiplex PCR. In the table there are 98,000 or so clones, 55% to 70% of which are singletons. The data derive from a study of shared clonotypes between healthy human individuals. The donors were adults (healthy and HIV-negative) with no recent acute infections or vaccinations. The chain joins TRBV28 to TRBJ2-1; D possibly corresponds to TRBD2 (6 bases). The sample comprised memory CD8+ T cells sorted from blood. The subset here: CD45RO+ cells pooled with CCR7-negative TemRA cells. The sequence derives from a woman under 40 in good health. The CDR3 here is CASSLSGPWGEQFF. CDR3 nucleotide sequence: TGTGCCAGCAGTCTTAGCGGACCCTGGGGTGAGCAGTTCTTC. Supplemented by reference TRBV28 and TRBJ2-1, the full variable domain reads DVKVTQSSRYLVKRTGEKVFLECVQDMDHENMFWYRQDPGLGLRLIYFSYDVKMKEKGDIPEGYSVSREKKERFSLILESASTNQTSMYLCASSLSGPWGEQFFGPGTRLTVL.